This TCR beta chain was documented in a study of post-analysis software for immune sequencing data. Whole-study context: Clinical courses comprised relapsing-remitting, secondary progressive and progressive-relapsing multiple sclerosis. Study-wide points: About 5 TRBV segments were more frequent in patients than controls; TRBV5-6, TRBV5-1 and TRBV20-1 belonged to this group. The study found significantly lower normalized Chao1 diversity in multiple sclerosis patients than in controls.

TCR beta cDNA libraries included unique molecular identifiers. It was from roughly 1.1 to 9.2 million T cells that 450,000 to 550,000 cDNA molecules came. TCRdb re-called the PCR reads through MiXCR, storing one row per CDR3 protein. The sample contains under 200,000 distinct CDR3 sequences, 29% of which appear only once. About this clonotype: As yet, its antigen is unknown. A much larger clone differs by one base, so this may be a read error.

Germline V gene data show CDR1 as SGHTA and CDR2 as FQGNSA. The CDR3 has 12 residues. What was sequenced was blood. The chain recombines TRBV7-2 with TRBJ2-5; TRBD2 is a possible D gene (6 bases). The assigned J gene may be wrong: the sequence end matches TRBJ2-7 better. The sequence came from a girl between 2 and 17 years old with multiple sclerosis. The CDR3 DNA reads as TGTGCCAGCGGCTTAGGAGGGAACGAGCAGTACTTC. Translating it yields CASGLGGNEQYF.